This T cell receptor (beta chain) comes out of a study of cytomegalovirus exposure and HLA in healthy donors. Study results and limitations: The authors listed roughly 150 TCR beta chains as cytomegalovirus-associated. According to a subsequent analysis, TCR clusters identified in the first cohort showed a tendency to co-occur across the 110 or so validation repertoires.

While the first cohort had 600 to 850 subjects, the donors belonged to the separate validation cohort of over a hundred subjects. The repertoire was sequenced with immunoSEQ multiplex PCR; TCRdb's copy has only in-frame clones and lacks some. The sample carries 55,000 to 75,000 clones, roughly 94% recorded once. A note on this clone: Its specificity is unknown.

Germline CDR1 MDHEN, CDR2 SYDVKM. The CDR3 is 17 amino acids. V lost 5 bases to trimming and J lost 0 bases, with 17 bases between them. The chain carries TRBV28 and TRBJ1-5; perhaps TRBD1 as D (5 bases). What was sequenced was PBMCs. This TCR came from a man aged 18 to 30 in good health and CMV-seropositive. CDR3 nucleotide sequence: TGTGCCAGCAGTCTCCGGTGGGGCCGATATAGCAATCAGCCCCAGCATTTT. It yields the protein CASSLRWGRYSNQPQHF.